This T cell receptor (beta chain) was captured in a study of T cell responses to AZD1222 COVID-19 vaccine. Notes on the study in general: Close to half of all spike-specific TCRs reportedly target regions of the variants that are unmutated. Donors were largely white British and mainly female; clonal diversity was possibly underestimated.

Points on this clone: No antigen is known for it.

Germline CDR1 and CDR2: LGHNA and YNFKEQ. V shed 4 bases, J shed 4 bases, and the junction held 6 bases outside the gene matches. The CDR3 is 15 residues long. Method: immunoSEQ multiplex PCR; TCRdb's copy keeps in-frame clones and lacks some. The table includes roughly 100,000 clones, 89% detected once. The source is an adult who received the AZD1222 COVID-19 vaccine. The rearrangement links TRBV4-2 to TRBJ1-4, with 7 bases identical to TRBD1. Sequencing was performed on peripheral blood, taken 28 days after the second AZD1222 dose. CDR3 in DNA: TGTGCCAGCAGCCGAGCCGGGACAGATAATGAAAAACTGTTTTTT. Its protein is CASSRAGTDNEKLFF.